This TCR beta chain was identified during a study of tumor-infiltrating lymphocytes in localized non-small cell lung cancer. As for the study in general: Some samples were collected after neoadjuvant chemotherapy; smokers, never-smokers and several histologies were included. Resected tumor was paired with non-adjacent uninvolved lung from the same patient.

Assay: immunoSEQ multiplex PCR; the TCRdb copy retains only in-frame clones and omits some. The table has 10,000 or so clones, about two thirds seen once. Trimming pared 8 bases from V and 6 bases from J, leaving 19 bases between. The germline V gene encodes CDR1 SGHAT and CDR2 FQNNGV. The CDR3 consists of 14 residues. Sequenced: lung tumor tissue. The V gene is TRBV11-2, the J gene TRBJ1-1; D not certain. The TCR originated in a human donor with non-small cell lung cancer. The CDR3 protein is CASLPHATGPEAFF. The CDR3 DNA reads as TGTGCCAGCCTCCCCCACGCCACGGGCCCTGAAGCTTTCTTT.